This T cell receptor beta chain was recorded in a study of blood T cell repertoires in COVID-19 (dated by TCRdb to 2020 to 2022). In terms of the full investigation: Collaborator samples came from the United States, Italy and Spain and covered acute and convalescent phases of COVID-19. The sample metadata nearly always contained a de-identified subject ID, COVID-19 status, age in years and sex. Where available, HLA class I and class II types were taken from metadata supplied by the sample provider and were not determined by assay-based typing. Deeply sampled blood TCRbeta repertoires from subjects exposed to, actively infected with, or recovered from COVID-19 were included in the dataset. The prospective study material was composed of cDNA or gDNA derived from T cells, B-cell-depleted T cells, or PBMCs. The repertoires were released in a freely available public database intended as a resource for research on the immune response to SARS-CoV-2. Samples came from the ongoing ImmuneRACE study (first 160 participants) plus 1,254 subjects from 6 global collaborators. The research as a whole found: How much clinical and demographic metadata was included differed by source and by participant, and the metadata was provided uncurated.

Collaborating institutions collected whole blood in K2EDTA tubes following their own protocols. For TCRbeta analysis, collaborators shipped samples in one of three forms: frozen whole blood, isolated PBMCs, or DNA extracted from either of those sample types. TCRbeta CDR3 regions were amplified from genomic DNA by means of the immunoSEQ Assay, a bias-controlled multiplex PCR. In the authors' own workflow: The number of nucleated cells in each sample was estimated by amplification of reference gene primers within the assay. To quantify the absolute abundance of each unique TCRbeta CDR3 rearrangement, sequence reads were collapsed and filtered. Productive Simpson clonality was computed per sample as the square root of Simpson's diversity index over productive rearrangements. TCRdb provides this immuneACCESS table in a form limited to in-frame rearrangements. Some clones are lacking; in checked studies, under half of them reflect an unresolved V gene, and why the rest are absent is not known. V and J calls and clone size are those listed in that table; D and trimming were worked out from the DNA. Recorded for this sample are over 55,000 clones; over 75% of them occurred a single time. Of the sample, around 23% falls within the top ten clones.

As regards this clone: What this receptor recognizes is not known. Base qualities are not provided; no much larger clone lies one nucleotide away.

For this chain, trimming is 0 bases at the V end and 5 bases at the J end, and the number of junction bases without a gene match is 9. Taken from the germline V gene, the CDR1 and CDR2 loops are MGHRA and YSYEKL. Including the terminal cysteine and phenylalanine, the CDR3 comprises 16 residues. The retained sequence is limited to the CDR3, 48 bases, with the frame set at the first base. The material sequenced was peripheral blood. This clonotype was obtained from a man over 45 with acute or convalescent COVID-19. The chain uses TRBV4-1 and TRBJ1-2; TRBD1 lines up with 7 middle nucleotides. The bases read TGCGCCAGCAGCCAAGAACCCTTAGACAGGGTGTATGGCTACACCTTC. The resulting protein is CASSQEPLDRVYGYTF.